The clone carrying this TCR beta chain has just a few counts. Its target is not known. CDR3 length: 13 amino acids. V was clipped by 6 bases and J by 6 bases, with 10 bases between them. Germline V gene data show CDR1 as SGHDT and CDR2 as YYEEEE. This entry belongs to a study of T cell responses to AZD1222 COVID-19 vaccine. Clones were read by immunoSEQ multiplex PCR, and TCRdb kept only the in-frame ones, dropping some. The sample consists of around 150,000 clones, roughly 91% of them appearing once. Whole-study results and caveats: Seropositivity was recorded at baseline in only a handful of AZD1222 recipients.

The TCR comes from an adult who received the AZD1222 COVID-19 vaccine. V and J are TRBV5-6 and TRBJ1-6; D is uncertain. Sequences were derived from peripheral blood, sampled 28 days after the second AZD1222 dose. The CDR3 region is CASTEHINSPLHF. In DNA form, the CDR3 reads TGTGCCAGCACAGAACACATTAATTCACCCCTCCACTTT.